A single sample gave rise to the 26 T cell receptor beta chains below, sequenced in a study of blood T cell repertoires in COVID-19. Clones were read by immunoSEQ multiplex PCR, and TCRdb kept only the in-frame ones, dropping some. This sample has under 50,000 clones, with 93% found just once. Sequenced: peripheral blood. Source of these receptors: a man aged 55 to 69 with COVID-19, enrolled during active disease.

The V call is TRBV10-2, the J call TRBJ1-2, with 8 bases matching TRBD1. The V gene end was trimmed by 6 bases and the J gene end by 7 bases; junction bases not matched to a gene: 7. The CDR3 contains 13 residues. Germline values: CDR1 WSHSY, CDR2 SAAADI. The CDR3 DNA reads as TGCGCCAGCAGGTTGACAGGGGTTGGTGGCTACACCTTC. It specifies CASRLTGVGGYTF.

The rearrangement links TRBV6-1 to TRBJ1-2; tentatively, D is TRBD1 (6 bases). CDR3 length: 16 residues. In germline, CDR1 is MNHNS, CDR2 SASEGT. Between the trimmed V and J ends, which lost 2 bases and 0 bases, there was a span of 13 bases. CDR3 loop: CASSERWTASNYGYTF. The CDR3 DNA sequence: TGTGCCAGCAGTGAACGATGGACAGCGTCTAACTATGGCTACACCTTC.

This CDR3 is CAWSVGGPSPQQYF. The CDR3 bases are TGTGCCTGGAGTGTAGGGGGTCCCAGTCCCCAGCAGTACTTC. The chain is built from TRBV30 and TRBJ2-7; possible D gene TRBD1, 6 bases. Germline CDR1 and CDR2: GTSNPN and SVGIG (reference sequence). The length of the CDR3 is 14 residues. V was shortened by 0 bases and J by 8 bases, with 17 bases between the two germline ends.

This sequence joins TRBV7-3 and TRBJ2-1, with 8 nucleotides matching TRBD1. Unmatched junction bases numbered 5, after V lost 5 bases and J lost 5 bases. Germline-derived CDR1 and CDR2 are SGHTA and FQGTGA. The CDR3 spans 14 residues. The CDR3 is CASSVGQGHNEQFF. DNA for the CDR3: TGTGCCAGCAGCGTCGGACAGGGTCACAATGAGCAGTTCTTC.

The chain recombines TRBV3-1 (or the pseudogene TRBV3-2) with TRBJ2-2; D gene uncertain. CDR1 is LGHDT, CDR2 YNNKEL, per germline (reference sequence). CDR3 size: 15 residues. V was clipped by 1 base and J by 1 base, with 7 bases between them. Written as DNA, the CDR3 is TGTGCCAGCAGCCAAGGCGATTTGAACACCGGGGAGCTGTTTTTT. This codes for CASSQGDLNTGELFF.

The gene calls are TRBV27 and TRBJ1-5; the match to TRBD1 covers 9 bases. V was pared by 5 bases and J by 6 bases, with 8 bases of the junction left unmatched. Germline CDR1 reads MNHEY; CDR2 reads SMNVEV (reference sequence). The CDR3 is 15 amino acids. The CDR3 loop is CASSLTGGGFQPQHF. The CDR3 DNA follows: TGTGCCAGCAGTCTTACAGGGGGCGGATTTCAGCCCCAGCATTTT.

The chain carries TRBV27 and TRBJ1-1; 11 bases agree with TRBD1. The germline gives CDR1 MNHEY, CDR2 SMNVEV (reference sequence). The V segment lost 3 bases and the J segment 2 bases; nucleotides outside the gene matches: 2. There are 15 residues in the CDR3. The CDR3 DNA sequence: TGTGCCAGCAGTTTTGGGACAGGGGGTAACACTGAAGCTTTCTTT. Translated: CASSFGTGGNTEAFF.

The chain uses TRBV19 and TRBJ1-5, with 9 positions matching TRBD1. The CDR3 extends over 16 amino acids. CDR1 LNHDA and CDR2 SQIVND come from the germline V gene (reference sequence). J was trimmed by 5 bases and V by 9 bases; bases with no gene match: 14. This CDR3 reads CARGSDRDRADQPQHF. In DNA form, the CDR3 reads TGTGCCAGAGGATCCGACCGGGACAGGGCCGATCAGCCCCAGCATTTT. Combining the CDR3 with reference TRBV19 and TRBJ1-5 gives the whole variable domain DGGITQSPKYLFRKEGQNVTLSCEQNLNHDAMYWYRQDPGQGLRLIYYSQIVNDFQKGDIAEGYSVSREKKESFPLTVTSAQKNPTAFYLCARGSDRDRADQPQHFGDGTRLSIL.

The rearrangement joins TRBV30 to TRBJ2-1; a possible D gene is TRBD2 (5 bases). The V end lost 2 bases, the J end lost 9 bases, and 17 bases lay between the germline ends. The CDR3 runs 14 residues. Germline V gives CDR1 GTSNPN, CDR2 SVGIG (reference sequence). The DNA for the CDR3 is TGTGCCTGGAGTAAAGTTGGCGGGCGATTTGAGCAGTTCTTC. Protein: CAWSKVGGRFEQFF.

This clone has just one count. The rearrangement links TRBV30 to TRBJ2-2; 7 bases align to TRBD1. After removal of 4 bases from V and 5 bases from J, the junction contained 10 bases not matched to a gene. Germline V gene sequence: CDR1 GTSNPN, CDR2 SVGIG (reference sequence). The CDR3 runs 15 residues. The CDR3 loop is CAWKGVQGSTGELFF. The CDR3 DNA reads as TGTGCCTGGAAGGGGGTACAGGGGTCGACCGGGGAGCTGTTTTTT.

DNA for the CDR3: TGTGCCAGCAGCCGAAACTCCCGGGACAGGGATGGCTACACCTTC. Its protein product is CASSRNSRDRDGYTF. The V and J genes are TRBV7-9 and TRBJ1-2; 9 bases match TRBD1. The CDR3 has 15 residues. Germline CDR1 SEHNR, CDR2 FQNEAQ (reference sequence). V was pared by 5 bases and J by 6 bases, with 10 bases of the junction left unmatched.

The table lists this clone with a count of one. The chain joins TRBV27 to TRBJ1-5, with 9 positions matching TRBD1. The germline gives CDR1 MNHEY, CDR2 SMNVEV (reference sequence). V gave up 6 bases and J gave up 2 bases; unmatched junction bases: 5. The CDR3 loop spans 15 amino acids. CDR3 nucleotides: TGTGCCAGCAGGGGGACAGGGACGGGCAATCAGCCCCAGCATTTT. It translates to CASRGTGTGNQPQHF.

The rearrangement links TRBV28 to TRBJ1-6; TRBD1 aligns across 7 bases. J lost 7 bases, V lost 6 bases, and 9 bases had no gene match. From germline, CDR1 is MDHEN and CDR2 SYDVKM. The CDR3 consists of 15 residues. The CDR3 spells CASRPPGGGNSPLHF. In nucleotides, the CDR3 is TGTGCCAGCAGACCCCCAGGGGGTGGCAATTCACCCCTCCACTTT.

This clone was detected once. V is TRBV5-8 and J is TRBJ1-2, with D unresolved. Between the trimmed V and J ends, which lost 6 bases and 1 base, there was a span of 10 bases. The CDR3 spans 13 residues. Germline V CDR1 and CDR2: SGHTS, YDEGEE. Written as DNA, the CDR3 is TGTGCCAGCAATACCGGGAATAACTATGGCTACACCTTC. This gives the protein CASNTGNNYGYTF.

This rearrangement joins TRBV6-4 to TRBJ1-5; D gene uncertain. The V gene lost 0 bases and the J gene lost 4 bases, with 10 bases spanning the gap. The CDR3 length is 15 residues. Germline CDR1 and CDR2: MRHNA and SNTAGT. CDR3 DNA: TGTGCCAGCAGTGACTCGAACGGGAGTAATCAGCCCCAGCATTTT. It specifies CASSDSNGSNQPQHF.

This clone showed up just once. V is TRBV11-2 and J is TRBJ2-1, with 8 bases that match TRBD2. This CDR3 has 16 residues. Germline-derived CDR1 and CDR2 are SGHAT and FQNNGV. After removal of 6 bases from V and 0 bases from J, the junction contained 7 bases not matched to a gene. The CDR3 loop reads CASSDERGSSYNEQFF. CDR3 in DNA: TGTGCCAGCAGTGACGAGCGGGGGAGCTCCTACAATGAGCAGTTCTTC.

The J gene is TRBJ1-2, the V gene TRBV28; 9 bases align to TRBD1. This CDR3 spans 14 amino acids. The J segment lost 2 bases and the V segment lost 7 bases, leaving 5 bases of the junction unmatched. The germline gives CDR1 MDHEN, CDR2 SYDVKM. CDR3 DNA sequence: TGTGCCAGCACACCACAGGGGGCGAACTATGGCTACACCTTC. Translated, it gives CASTPQGANYGYTF.

The CDR3 spells CASSYSGRENSPLHF. The DNA of the CDR3 is TGTGCCAGCAGTTACTCGGGCCGGGAAAATTCACCCCTCCACTTT. This chain connects TRBV6-5 to TRBJ1-6, with unresolved D. There are 15 residues in the CDR3. Germline assignment: CDR1 MNHEY and CDR2 SVGAGI. With 0 bases removed from V and 7 bases from J, the gap between germline ends came to 10 bases.

The chain is built from TRBV19 and TRBJ1-4; D call uncertain. Germline lookup yields CDR1 LNHDA and CDR2 SQIVND (reference sequence). This CDR3 has 15 amino acids. V gave up 6 bases and J gave up 4 bases, with 15 bases separating them. In DNA form, the CDR3 reads TGTGCCAGTAGCCCAGGAATAGGATATAATGAAAAACTGTTTTTT. Its protein product is CASSPGIGYNEKLFF.

This chain uses TRBV4-2 with TRBJ2-1, with 8 bases fitting TRBD2. The CDR3 consists of 16 residues. J was trimmed by 9 bases and V by 0 bases; bases with no gene match: 10. Germline V CDR1 and CDR2: LGHNA, YNFKEQ. The CDR3 nucleotides are TGTGCCAGCAGCCAAGACTCCAGCGGGAGCTGGAGTGAGCAGTTCTTC. Its translation: CASSQDSSGSWSEQFF.

The rearrangement links TRBV19 to TRBJ2-1, with 9 bases matching TRBD1. Germline CDR1 is LNHDA and CDR2 is SQIVND (reference sequence). The CDR3 has 21 residues. The trim removed 8 bases at V and 7 bases at J, leaving 30 bases unmatched. In DNA, the CDR3 is TGTGCCAGTGGATCAACGAACAGGGGGCTTCGGACAAGCGGGAAAGTAAATGAGCAGTTCTTC. Translation gives CASGSTNRGLRTSGKVNEQFF.

The chain uses TRBV5-7 and TRBJ2-3; 9 positions match TRBD2. TRBV5-7 is labeled an ORF, and its function is uncertain. With 0 bases clipped from V and 4 bases from J, the junction kept 12 bases outside the gene matches. This CDR3 has 18 amino acids. The CDR3 here is CASSLASGGPAGADTQYF. In DNA form, the CDR3 reads TGTGCCAGCAGCTTGGCCAGCGGGGGGCCAGCAGGCGCAGATACGCAGTATTTT.

This chain links TRBV5-1 with TRBJ2-7; 13 nucleotides agree with TRBD2. The germline CDR1 and CDR2 sequences are SGHRS and YFSETQ. Trimming removed 0 bases from V and 3 bases from J; junction bases left unmatched: 3. The CDR3 contains 16 residues. The CDR3 nucleotides read TGCGCCAGCAGCTTGGGGACTAGCGGGGGCATCTACGAGCAGTACTTC. Translation: CASSLGTSGGIYEQYF.

The chain recombines TRBV7-3 with TRBJ2-1, with 10 bases aligning to TRBD1. With V trimmed by 1 base and J by 2 bases, 2 bases remained unmatched. Per the germline V gene, CDR1 is SGHTA and CDR2 is FQGTGA. The CDR3 runs to 16 residues. In DNA form, the CDR3 reads TGTGCCAGCAGCTTAAATGGACAGGGGGCCTACAATGAGCAGTTCTTC. Protein sequence: CASSLNGQGAYNEQFF. The full variable domain, with the rest looked up from reference TRBV7-3 and TRBJ2-1, is GAGVSQTPSNKVTEKGKYVELRCDPISGHTALYWYRQSLGQGPEFLIYFQGTGAADDSGLPNDRFFAVRPEGSVSTLKIQRTERGDSAVYLCASSLNGQGAYNEQFFGPGTRLTVL.

This rearrangement joins TRBV30 to TRBJ1-5; D is unresolved. Germline-derived CDR1 and CDR2 are GTSNPN and SVGIG (reference sequence). CDR3 length equals 13 residues. Deletions cut 0 bases from V and 9 bases from J, with 12 bases between. CDR3: CAWSVLVPGPQHF. As DNA, the CDR3 is TGTGCCTGGAGTGTATTGGTCCCGGGGCCCCAGCATTTT.

The chain carries TRBV4-1 and TRBJ1-3; 9 nucleotides match TRBD1. CDR3 length: 17 residues. V lost 4 bases and J lost 4; bases outside the gene matches: 11. The V gene's germline CDR1 is MGHRA and CDR2 YSYEKL. This chain's CDR3 is CASSLLLGQGIGNTIYF. The CDR3 DNA reads as TGCGCCAGCAGCCTGCTTCTGGGACAGGGAATCGGAAACACCATATATTTT.